This is a list of T cell receptor beta chains from one sample in a study of T cell responses to AZD1222 COVID-19 vaccine. TCRdb's table, derived via immunoSEQ multiplex PCR, lists solely in-frame clones and lacks some. The top ten clones hold roughly 3.5% of a sample with approximately 200,000 clones, about 89% of them seen once. The sequenced sample was peripheral blood, obtained 28 days after the second AZD1222 dose. These receptors all stem from an adult who received the AZD1222 COVID-19 vaccine. Each CDR3 is given with its conserved first and last residue. A D gene is named only where the DNA matches it firmly. Clone size is stated in some rows and not others, as once, few, many or a class when expanded.

clone size	V gene	J gene	D gene	CDR3 DNA	CDR3 protein
few	TRBV4-1	TRBJ2-7	-	TGCGCCAGCAGCCAAGGGACCTCCTACGAGCAGTACTTC	CASSQGTSYEQYF
few	TRBV10-3	TRBJ1-1	-	TGTGCCATCAGTGGCACTACAGGGATAGGCACTGAAGCTTTCTTT	CAISGTTGIGTEAFF
-	TRBV12-3/TRBV12-4	TRBJ1-4	-	TGTGCCAGCAGTGCGTGGGAAAAACTGTTTTTT	CASSAWEKLFF
-	TRBV18	TRBJ1-1	-	TGTGCCAGCTCACCTCTAGTGTCCTCTGAAGCTTTCTTT	CASSPLVSSEAFF
-	TRBV2	TRBJ2-7	-	TGTGCCAGCAGCCGACAGGAGGTCGAGCAGTACTTC	CASSRQEVEQYF
-	TRBV28	TRBJ1-5	-	TGTGCCAGCAGTTTAAATTGGGGGGCAGGGGATCAGCCCCAGCATTTT	CASSLNWGAGDQPQHF
-	TRBV28	TRBJ1-2	-	TGTGCCAGCAGTTCGCGGCAGGGATATGGCTACACCTTC	CASSSRQGYGYTF
-	TRBV29-1	TRBJ2-1	TRBD2	TGCAGCGTTGAAAGAGCGGGAGATTTTTATTCCTACAATGAGCAGTTCTTC	CSVERAGDFYSYNEQFF
-	TRBV6-6	TRBJ1-2	-	TGTGCCAGCAGTTACTTGGGGGTAGGCTACACCTTC	CASSYLGVGYTF
-	TRBV4-3	TRBJ2-1	-	TGCGCCAGCAGCCAAGATTGGAGAAATGAGCAGTTCTTC	CASSQDWRNEQFF
once	TRBV28	TRBJ1-6	-	TGTGCCAGCTCACCCGCGGGGGACCCCAGCTCCTATAATTCACCCCTCCACTTT	CASSPAGDPSSYNSPLHF
-	TRBV6-5	TRBJ1-2	TRBD1	TGTGCCAGCAGTTACCGCGACAGGGCCTATGGCTACACCTTC	CASSYRDRAYGYTF
-	TRBV7-2	TRBJ1-2	-	TGTGCCAGCAGCTTAGGGGAAGCTGCTAACTATGGCTACACCTTC	CASSLGEAANYGYTF
-	TRBV16	TRBJ1-5	-	TGTGCCAGCAGCCAATTCGAGGGTCCGACGCCCCAGCATTTT	CASSQFEGPTPQHF